This TCR beta chain was sequenced in a study of cytomegalovirus exposure and HLA in healthy donors. Broader study findings: In a later analysis, HLA-associated beta chains showed higher expansion and lower generation probabilities than comparable chains. V- and J-gene trimming of TCR beta was linked (in a later analysis) to a missense DCLRE1C variant.

Trimming removed 0 bases at V and 7 bases at J, with 14 bases between. Germline CDR1 is SGHNT and CDR2 is YYREEE (reference sequence). CDR3 length: 14 residues. A word on this clone: The antigen remains undetermined.

Participants comprised healthy donors of bone marrow. PCR employed 60 Vbeta and 13 Jbeta primers. Sequencing used immunoSEQ multiplex PCR; TCRdb keeps in-frame clones, though not all of them. The table records 95,000 to 150,000 clones, roughly 70% of them present only once. V gene TRBV5-4 combines with J gene TRBJ2-7; possible D gene TRBD1, 5 bases. Sample: PBMCs. This clonotype originated in a man aged 35-49 years in good health and CMV-seropositive. CDR3 amino acids: CASSLAGPAREQYF. The CDR3 DNA is TGTGCCAGCAGCTTGGCAGGGCCCGCAAGGGAGCAGTACTTC. Full variable domain (remainder filled in from reference TRBV5-4 and TRBJ2-7): ETGVTQSPTHLIKTRGQQVTLRCSSQSGHNTVSWYQQALGQGPQFIFQYYREEENGRGNFPPRFSGLQFPNYSSELNVNALELDDSALYLCASSLAGPAREQYFGPGTRLTVT.